Below, 17 T cell receptor beta chains from the same sample are listed, as sequenced in a study of blood T cell repertoires in COVID-19. The repertoire was sequenced with immunoSEQ multiplex PCR; TCRdb's copy has only in-frame clones and lacks some. The table has around 72,000 clones, around 92% seen once. Specimen: peripheral blood. The source of these receptors is a human donor with active COVID-19. The donor label of this sample is uncertain.

The J gene is TRBJ2-2, the V gene TRBV18, with D perhaps TRBD1 (6 bases). The CDR3 is 15 residues long. CDR1 KGHSH and CDR2 LQKENI come from the germline V gene. Trimming shortened V by 2 bases and J by 5 bases, and 12 bases separated the two germline ends. CDR3 in DNA: TGTGCCAGCTCACCAATGGGGGCTGGTACCGGGGAGCTGTTTTTT. It specifies CASSPMGAGTGELFF.

The rearrangement links TRBV11-3 to TRBJ2-5; TRBD2 aligns across 12 bases. CDR3 length equals 15 residues. Germline CDR1 is SGHNT and CDR2 is YENEEA. J was trimmed by 5 bases and V by 5 bases; bases with no gene match: 6. In DNA form, the CDR3 reads TGTGCCAGCAGCGCCGGGACTAGCGGGCTGGAGACCCAGTACTTC. Encoded protein: CASSAGTSGLETQYF.

On this clone: Relative to the germline gene, one junction end is altered; a read error may explain this. The chain has TRBV19 and TRBJ1-5, with D perhaps matching TRBD1 (6 bases). The CDR3 totals 15 residues. The germline CDR1 and CDR2 sequences are LNHDA and SQIVND (reference sequence). Written as DNA, the CDR3 is TGTGCCGGTAGACAGGAGTACTATAGCAATCAGCCCCAGCATTTT. Translation gives CAGRQEYYSNQPQHF.

The chain employs TRBV28 and TRBJ2-1; TRBD1 is a possible D gene (5 bases). Germline loops: CDR1 MDHEN, CDR2 SYDVKM. V shed 4 bases and J shed 6 bases, with 28 bases lying between them. CDR3 length: 19 residues. The CDR3 region is CASSSSRTHVLWDINEQFF. Here the CDR3 DNA reads TGTGCCAGCAGTTCCTCCCGGACACATGTCTTGTGGGATATCAATGAGCAGTTCTTC.

The V and J genes are TRBV19 and TRBJ1-1, with 8 bases that match TRBD1. With V trimmed by 6 bases and J by 0 bases, 3 bases remained unmatched. The CDR3 has 14 amino acids. Per germline, CDR1 LNHDA and CDR2 SQIVND (reference sequence). CDR3 DNA sequence: TGTGCCAGTAGAGGGACAGGATTGAACACTGAAGCTTTCTTT. This gives the protein CASRGTGLNTEAFF.

The chain joins TRBV9 to TRBJ2-7; TRBD2 is a possible D gene (5 bases). CDR3 length equals 15 residues. V gave up 3 bases and J gave up 2 bases, with 15 bases separating them. The V gene's germline CDR1 is SGDLS and CDR2 YYNGEE. The CDR3 nucleotides read TGTGCCAGCAGCGCGGACCTGGGGAGCGCCTACGAGCAGTACTTC. Encoded protein: CASSADLGSAYEQYF.

The chain links TRBV5-5 to TRBJ1-4; weak D call: TRBD1 (5 bases). The germline V gene encodes CDR1 SGHKS and CDR2 YYEKEE (reference sequence). Trimming shortened V by 6 bases and J by 5 bases, and 14 bases separated the two germline ends. This CDR3 region has 14 residues. In DNA form, the CDR3 reads TGTGCCAGCACCCCGGGGGTTCCCAATGAAAAACTGTTTTTT. Amino acids: CASTPGVPNEKLFF. Combining the CDR3 with reference TRBV5-5 and TRBJ1-4 gives the whole variable domain DAGVTQSPTHLIKTRGQQVTLRCSPISGHKSVSWYQQVLGQGPQFIFQYYEKEERGRGNFPDRFSARQFPNYSSELNVNALLLGDSALYLCASTPGVPNEKLFFGSGTQLSVL.

The genes are TRBV28 and TRBJ1-2; perhaps TRBD1 as D (5 bases). Germline lookup yields CDR1 MDHEN and CDR2 SYDVKM. V dropped 5 bases and J dropped 5 bases, with 12 bases sitting between them. CDR3 size: 13 residues. The CDR3 is CASSSLGGYGYTF. The CDR3 DNA sequence: TGTGCCAGCAGTAGTCTTGGGGGGTATGGCTACACCTTC.

The CDR3 reads CATSDPGGAREETQYF. CDR3 DNA: TGTGCCACCAGTGACCCCGGAGGGGCGCGGGAAGAGACCCAGTACTTC. This sequence joins TRBV24-1 and TRBJ2-5, with D maybe TRBD2 (6 bases). This CDR3 contains 16 residues. The germline V and J ends were trimmed by 4 bases and 3 bases, with 17 bases remaining between them. Germline CDR1 is KGHDR and CDR2 is SFDVKD.

The chain is built from TRBV9 and TRBJ1-2, with D tentatively TRBD1 (6 bases). CDR1 and CDR2 (germline): SGDLS, YYNGEE. Trimming took 0 bases from V and 8 from J, leaving 17 bases between them. The CDR3 loop spans 15 amino acids. The CDR3 region is CASSVEGGRGDGYTF. CDR3 coding DNA: TGTGCCAGCAGCGTAGAAGGGGGACGAGGCGACGGCTACACCTTC.

CDR3 in amino acids: CASRPTSGRGEQYF. CDR3 DNA: TGTGCCAGCAGACCTACTAGCGGGAGAGGCGAGCAGTACTTC. The rearrangement links TRBV7-9 to TRBJ2-7; 11 bases line up with TRBD2. Germline lookup yields CDR1 SEHNR and CDR2 FQNEAQ (reference sequence). The V and J ends lost 6 bases and 6 bases, in that order; junction bases with no gene match: 7. The CDR3 has 14 residues.

This chain uses TRBV7-9 with TRBJ1-6; D is unresolved. Between the trimmed V and J ends, which lost 3 bases and 9 bases, there was a span of 9 bases. Germline V gives CDR1 SEHNR, CDR2 FQNEAQ (reference sequence). The CDR3 extends over 13 amino acids. The DNA for the CDR3 is TGTGCCAGCAGCTTGGTCGAGGGTTCACCCCTCCACTTT. Its translation is CASSLVEGSPLHF.

The chain employs TRBV2 and TRBJ2-7; 15 nucleotides match TRBD2. CDR3 length: 16 amino acids. With 6 bases clipped from V and 7 bases from J, the junction kept 10 bases outside the gene matches. Germline CDR1 reads SNHLY; CDR2 reads FYNNEI. CDR3 bases: TGTGCCAGCAGACGCCTTGGACTAGCGGGAGGGGGGGAGCAGTACTTC. Encoded protein: CASRRLGLAGGGEQYF.

The chain is built from TRBV12-3 or TRBV12-4 and TRBJ2-3; D perhaps matches TRBD2 (5 bases). The length of the CDR3 is 13 residues. The V end lost 7 bases, the J end lost 5 bases, and 13 bases lay between the germline ends. This CDR3 is CASTSGRGDTQYF. The CDR3 region has the DNA TGTGCCAGCACCTCCGGTCGGGGAGATACGCAGTATTTT.

V usage is TRBV24-1 and J usage is TRBJ2-3, with 7 bases that match TRBD1. This CDR3 is 13 amino acids long. After removal of 12 bases from V and 2 bases from J, the junction contained 7 bases not matched to a gene. Per germline, CDR1 KGHDR and CDR2 SFDVKD. CDR3 DNA: TGTGCCTCCCGGCAGGGGGACACAGATACGCAGTATTTT. It translates to CASRQGDTDTQYF.

This CDR3 reads CASTLGGDQGYNEQFF. DNA for the CDR3: TGTGCCAGCACCCTTGGGGGGGATCAGGGGTACAATGAGCAGTTCTTC. The chain is built from TRBV5-4 and TRBJ2-1; TRBD2 might be the D (7 bases). The CDR3 sequence is 16 residues long. The V end was cut by 6 bases, the J end by 4 bases, with 20 bases between. The V gene's germline CDR1 is SGHNT and CDR2 YYREEE (reference sequence). Full variable domain (missing parts from reference TRBV5-4 and TRBJ2-1): ETGVTQSPTHLIKTRGQQVTLRCSSQSGHNTVSWYQQALGQGPQFIFQYYREEENGRGNFPPRFSGLQFPNYSSELNVNALELDDSALYLCASTLGGDQGYNEQFFGPGTRLTVL.

The chain carries TRBV25-1 and TRBJ1-5; D not certain. Looked up from germline, CDR1 is MGHDK and CDR2 is SYGVNS. V lost 1 base to trimming and J lost 2 bases, with 6 bases between them. The CDR3 length is 14 residues. The chain's CDR3 is CASSEWRGNQPQHF. Written as DNA, the CDR3 is TGTGCCAGCAGTGAATGGAGGGGCAATCAGCCCCAGCATTTT.